This entry lists 25 T cell receptor beta chains sequenced from one sample in a study of cytomegalovirus exposure and HLA in healthy donors (TCRdb year 2017). To prepare the library, the immunoSEQ multiplex PCR assay was applied. A mixture of 60 forward primers for TCR Vbeta segments and 13 reverse primers for TCR Jbeta segments was used in the multiplex PCR. TCRdb took this table from immuneACCESS and kept in-frame rearrangements with V and J called. Such tables lack part of the clones; where checked against another copy, unresolved V genes explain under half of the gap, and the rest is unexplained. This sample lists under 300,000 clones; around nine tenths were detected once. Jointly, the top ten make up around 1.7% of the sample. Sequences were obtained from PBMCs. These receptors originate from a girl aged 2-10 years in good health and CMV-seronegative.

The rearrangement uses TRBV6-5 and TRBJ2-2; TRBD1 is a possible D gene (6 bases). CDR3 length: 14 residues. Germline V gene sequence: CDR1 MNHEY, CDR2 SVGAGI. V lost 8 bases and J 7 bases, leaving 17 bases between the germline ends. The chain's CDR3 is CASPDSTRGGELFF. The CDR3 DNA sequence: TGTGCCAGCCCGGACAGCACTCGAGGCGGGGAGCTGTTTTTT.

The chain links TRBV6-1 to TRBJ2-5, with 10 bases that match TRBD2. V lost 6 bases and J lost 2; bases outside the gene matches: 3. CDR1 MNHNS and CDR2 SASEGT come from the germline V gene. The length of the CDR3 is 14 residues. The CDR3 sequence is CASRLAGTQETQYF. The CDR3 bases are TGTGCCAGCAGACTAGCGGGGACACAAGAGACCCAGTACTTC.

The J gene is TRBJ2-7, the V gene TRBV7-2; D gene uncertain. The CDR3 is 13 residues long. CDR1 is SGHTA and CDR2 is FQGNSA in the germline V gene. V gave up 3 bases and J gave up 2 bases, with 8 bases separating them. CDR3 nucleotides: TGTGCCAGCAGCTTGAGTATGACCTACGAGCAGTACTTC. Translation: CASSLSMTYEQYF.

The chain links TRBV4-1 to TRBJ1-2; maybe TRBD1 (6 bases). V lost 1 base to trimming and J lost 5 bases, with 17 bases between them. The CDR3 runs to 16 residues. Germline loops: CDR1 MGHRA, CDR2 YSYEKL. In nucleotides, the CDR3 is TGCGCCAGCAGCCAAGTAGGCGCAGGGGCGCGATATGGCTACACCTTC. As protein: CASSQVGAGARYGYTF.

J is TRBJ2-2 and V is TRBV30; 8 positions agree with TRBD2. The junction had 6 bases not matched to a gene; V was cut back by 1 base and J by 2 bases. Germline-derived CDR1 and CDR2 are GTSNPN and SVGIG (reference sequence). The length of the CDR3 is 16 residues. The DNA for the CDR3 is TGTGCCTGGAGTGGCCAACTAGCGGAAAACACCGGGGAGCTGTTTTTT. It translates to CAWSGQLAENTGELFF.

V gene TRBV4-1 combines with J gene TRBJ1-5; D uncertain. The CDR3 has 15 amino acids. CDR1 is MGHRA, CDR2 YSYEKL, per germline. The V and J ends lost 4 bases and 4 bases respectively, with 14 bases between them. The CDR3 reads CASSPIGEVNQPQHF. The CDR3, as DNA: TGCGCCAGCAGCCCCATCGGGGAGGTTAATCAGCCCCAGCATTTT.

J is TRBJ1-6 and V is TRBV27; possible D gene TRBD1, 5 bases. V dropped 8 bases and J dropped 5 bases, with 13 bases sitting between them. The CDR3 length is 14 residues. Germline V gene data show CDR1 as MNHEY and CDR2 as SMNVEV (reference sequence). CDR3 sequence (DNA): TGTGCCAGCGGAGGGGAAATCGATAATTCACCCCTCCACTTT. Translated: CASGGEIDNSPLHF.

CDR3 in amino acids: CASSLLNQPQHF. The CDR3 nucleotides read TGTGCCAGCAGCTTACTCAATCAGCCCCAGCATTTT. The rearrangement links TRBV5-6 to TRBJ1-5; D ambiguous. CDR1 and CDR2 from the germline V gene are SGHDT and YYEEEE. This CDR3 is 12 amino acids long. Trimming left V 2 bases short and J 3 bases short, with 3 bases between. The full variable domain, with the rest looked up from reference TRBV5-6 and TRBJ1-5, is DAGVTQSPTHLIKTRGQQVTLRCSPKSGHDTVSWYQQALGQGPQFIFQYYEEEERQRGNFPDRFSGHQFPNYSSELNVNALLLGDSALYLCASSLLNQPQHFGDGTRLSIL.

The chain combines TRBV5-4 with TRBJ1-2; D unclear. The CDR3 is 16 amino acids. CDR1 is SGHNT, CDR2 YYREEE, per germline (reference sequence). V was clipped by 0 bases and J by 0 bases, with 12 bases between them. The CDR3 loop reads CASSLASGSTNYGYTF. The CDR3, as DNA: TGTGCCAGCAGCTTGGCGTCAGGCAGCACTAACTATGGCTACACCTTC.

The chain carries TRBV19 and TRBJ1-2, with D possibly matching TRBD1 (5 bases). V dropped 10 bases and J dropped 7 bases, with 19 bases sitting between them. CDR3 size: 13 residues. CDR1 and CDR2 (germline): LNHDA, SQIVND (reference sequence). This CDR3 reads CANARGWGGGYTF. As DNA, the CDR3 is TGTGCCAACGCGCGAGGTTGGGGGGGTGGCTACACCTTC.

The V and J genes are TRBV27 and TRBJ1-4; D is possibly TRBD1 (6 bases). CDR3 size: 19 residues. CDR1 MNHEY and CDR2 SMNVEV come from the germline V gene (reference sequence). V was cut by 5 bases and J by 5 bases, with 27 bases left in between. The CDR3 sequence: CASSLRGGPEGGWNEKLFF. The CDR3 DNA is TGTGCCAGCAGTCTCCGGGGGGGTCCTGAAGGGGGGTGGAATGAAAAACTGTTTTTT. The full variable domain, completed using reference TRBV27 and TRBJ1-4, is EAQVTQNPRYLITVTGKKLTVTCSQNMNHEYMSWYRQDPGLGLRQIYYSMNVEVTDKGDVPEGYKVSRKEKRNFPLILESPSPNQTSLYFCASSLRGGPEGGWNEKLFFGSGTQLSVL.

The chain uses TRBV25-1 and TRBJ2-4; possibly TRBD1 for D (6 bases). Trimming stripped 1 base from V and 6 bases from J, with 13 bases between. Germline assignment: CDR1 MGHDK and CDR2 SYGVNS. The CDR3 consists of 15 residues. CDR3 protein: CASSESLVDRNIQYF. CDR3 coding DNA: TGTGCCAGCAGTGAATCCCTAGTGGACAGAAACATTCAGTACTTC.

The gene calls are TRBV29-1 and TRBJ2-2; TRBD2 agrees at 7 bases. CDR1 SQVTM and CDR2 ANQGSEA come from the germline V gene. There are 14 residues in the CDR3. Trimming removed 7 bases from V and 5 bases from J; junction bases left unmatched: 10. CDR3 in amino acids: CSAWTQGGTGELFF. As DNA, the CDR3 is TGCAGCGCCTGGACCCAGGGAGGGACCGGGGAGCTGTTTTTT.

This chain joins TRBV5-4 and TRBJ2-3; 10 nucleotides match TRBD2. This CDR3 comprises 16 residues. Germline loops: CDR1 SGHNT, CDR2 YYREEE (reference sequence). V was clipped by 4 bases and J by 6 bases; unmatched bases: 11. The CDR3 DNA reads as TGTGCCAGCAGCCGGGGGACTAGCGAACATCCGGATACGCAGTATTTT. Protein sequence: CASSRGTSEHPDTQYF.

This clone was observed a single time. This sequence joins TRBV5-6 and TRBJ2-2; D is undetermined. Per germline, CDR1 SGHDT and CDR2 YYEEEE. V lost 2 bases and J lost 4, with 3 bases in between. The CDR3 loop spans 12 amino acids. The CDR3, as DNA: TGTGCCAGCAGCTTTAGCACCGGGGAGCTGTTTTTT. It codes for CASSFSTGELFF.

Comments on this clone: This sample includes further DNA sequences coding for the same CDR3. The chain employs TRBV7-9 and TRBJ2-7, with D unresolved. V was trimmed by 5 bases and J by 4 bases, leaving 6 bases between them. Germline V gives CDR1 SEHNR, CDR2 FQNEAQ (reference sequence). This CDR3 has 11 amino acids. DNA for the CDR3: TGTGCCAGCAGCCTAAGTTACGAGCAGTACTTC. This translates into CASSLSYEQYF.

The chain couples TRBV15 to TRBJ2-3, with TRBD1 matching over 10 bases. Germline V gives CDR1 LNHNV, CDR2 YYDKDF (reference sequence). This CDR3 is built from 15 residues. Unmatched junction bases numbered 3, after V lost 1 base and J lost 5 bases. CDR3 coding DNA: TGTGCCACCAGCAGAGGGACAGGGGGGGGAGATACGCAGTATTTT. Its translation is CATSRGTGGGDTQYF.

This clone was seen once. CDR3 nucleotide sequence: TGTGCTAGTGGTCGAGACAGGGGGGCCTGGGATCAGCCCCAGCATTTT. As protein: CASGRDRGAWDQPQHF. The chain uses TRBV12-5 and TRBJ1-5; TRBD1 matches at 9 bases. V trimming: 5 bases; J trimming: 5 bases; junction bases outside the gene matches: 10. There are 16 residues in the CDR3. Germline V gives CDR1 LGHNT, CDR2 FRNRAP.

The chain couples TRBV25-1 to TRBJ1-1; a weak D match, TRBD1 (5 bases). Trimming left V 6 bases short and J 1 base short, with 15 bases between. CDR3 length equals 15 residues. Germline CDR1 and CDR2: MGHDK and SYGVNS. CDR3 DNA sequence: TGTGCCAGCAGCTCCCTGGGACTACGGAACACTGAAGCTTTCTTT. It yields the protein CASSSLGLRNTEAFF.

The chain uses TRBV5-1 and TRBJ1-2; 11 bases match TRBD1. In germline, CDR1 is SGHRS, CDR2 YFSETQ. Unmatched junction bases numbered 13, after V lost 1 base and J lost 8 bases. This CDR3 spans 17 amino acids. As DNA, the CDR3 is TGCGCCAGCAGCTTGAGCGCGGGGGGGACAGGGGGGAACGGCTACACCTTC. Translated, it gives CASSLSAGGTGGNGYTF.

This clone was found once. The chain links TRBV5-1 to TRBJ2-2; no reliable D call. Germline-derived CDR1 and CDR2 are SGHRS and YFSETQ. With 3 bases removed from V and 4 bases from J, the gap between germline ends came to 13 bases. The CDR3 runs to 15 residues. This chain's CDR3 is CASSSASALTGELFF. DNA for the CDR3: TGCGCCAGCAGCTCCGCAAGCGCCCTCACCGGGGAGCTGTTTTTT.

The V gene is TRBV7-9, the J gene TRBJ1-6; no reliable D call. The CDR3 loop spans 14 amino acids. The germline gives CDR1 SEHNR, CDR2 FQNEAQ (reference sequence). The V end lost 6 bases, the J end lost 6 bases, and 12 bases lay between the germline ends. The DNA for the CDR3 is TGTGCCAGCAGAACGGGAAGTTCTAATTCACCCCTCCACTTT. It yields the protein CASRTGSSNSPLHF.

This clone was picked up one time. CDR3 region: CASSLSEPADTQYF. CDR3 coding DNA: TGTGCCAGCAGTTTATCCGAGCCGGCAGATACGCAGTATTTT. The chain carries TRBV27 and TRBJ2-3; no clear D. Trimming removed 0 bases at V and 4 bases at J, with 8 bases between. The CDR3 sequence is 14 residues long. CDR1 is MNHEY and CDR2 is SMNVEV in the germline V gene (reference sequence).

The chain employs TRBV27 and TRBJ2-7, with 16 nucleotides matching TRBD2. CDR1 is MNHEY, CDR2 SMNVEV, per germline (reference sequence). Trimming removed 7 bases from V and 1 base from J; junction bases left unmatched: 7. This CDR3 has 17 amino acids. In DNA, the CDR3 is TGTGCCAGCATGGGGACTAGCGGGGGGGCCGGTTCCTACGAGCAGTACTTC. It specifies CASMGTSGGAGSYEQYF.

The V gene is TRBV5-5, the J gene TRBJ1-1; D unresolved. Germline V CDR1 and CDR2: SGHKS, YYEKEE (reference sequence). The V end lost 3 bases, the J end lost 0 bases, and 12 bases lay between the germline ends. The CDR3 covers 15 residues. The DNA for the CDR3 is TGTGCCAGCAGCTCCCATCTTGCGTTGAACACTGAAGCTTTCTTT. It codes for CASSSHLALNTEAFF.